Many counts were recorded for the clone carrying this T cell receptor (beta chain). Its matching antigen is unknown. The sample comes from a study of T-cell memory formation after mild COVID-19. Study in general: Each donor largely had its own TCR clusters.

Overall study findings and caveats: Contracting clones from day 15 to 85 had balanced CD4/CD8; later expanders favoured CD4+. Prior to infection, memory already included some responding clones, suggesting cross-reactive memory joined.

The CDR3 length is 13 residues. CDR1 and CDR2 from the germline V gene are GTSNPN and SVGIG (reference sequence). Trimming pared 2 bases from V and 4 bases from J, leaving 12 bases between. With constant-segment primers, 5'RACE yielded cDNA libraries of TCR alpha and TCR beta that carried sample barcodes and UMIs. TCRdb reprocessed the 5' RACE reads with MiXCR, giving one entry per CDR3 protein. The sample has 200,000 to 300,000 distinct CDR3 sequences, approximately 10% seen once; the top ten hold 22%. This receptor was taken from a man aged 18 to 29 who had mild COVID-19 (a few samples of this study predate the infection). Cell type and time point are not known. The chain couples TRBV30 to TRBJ2-7; D possibly corresponds to TRBD2 (5 bases). The sequenced sample consisted of PBMCs or a T cell subset sorted from them (not recorded which). The chain's CDR3 is CAWSSGVGYEQYF. CDR3 DNA sequence: TGTGCCTGGAGTTCCGGGGTCGGATACGAGCAGTACTTC.